This passage covers 7 T cell receptor beta chains from one sample sequenced in a study of CD8 T cells in Susac syndrome. RNA amounts of about 0.45 to 1 ug underwent reverse transcription with random hexamers. Using its own MiXCR run on the immunoSEQ multiplex PCR reads, TCRdb lists one record per CDR3 protein. Altogether about 200,000 distinct CDR3 sequences are present, under 97% being singletons, with the ten largest covering 0.093%. Material for sequencing was CD4+ T cells from PBMCs. The receptors originated from a human donor with multiple sclerosis.

The chain carries TRBV29-1 and TRBJ1-2; 8 nucleotides line up with TRBD1. Trimming removed 7 bases from V and 8 bases from J; junction bases left unmatched: 9. Germline CDR1 SQVTM, CDR2 ANQGSEA. This CDR3 has 12 residues. CDR3 nucleotide sequence: TGCAGCGCTGGCCAGGGGGCGCGAGGCTACACCTTC. Its translation is CSAGQGARGYTF.

This rearrangement joins TRBV14 to TRBJ2-6, with D uncertain. Germline V gives CDR1 SGHDN, CDR2 FVKESK. V was cut by 10 bases and J by 4 bases, with 11 bases left in between. There are 13 residues in the CDR3. The DNA of the CDR3 is TGTGCCACCAAACCCTCAGGGGCCAACGTCCTGACTTTC. The encoded protein is CATKPSGANVLTF.

The chain uses TRBV20-1 and TRBJ1-5, with D unclear. V lost 6 bases, J lost 0 bases, and 9 bases lay in between. Per germline, CDR1 DFQATT and CDR2 SNEGSKA (reference sequence). This CDR3 comprises 13 residues. CDR3 nucleotides: TGCAGTGCAAGGGTAGATAGCAATCAGCCCCAGCATTTT. Translating it yields CSARVDSNQPQHF.

This clonotype was counted a single time. The chain combines TRBV9 with TRBJ1-2, with D tentatively TRBD1 (5 bases). The CDR3 runs to 11 residues. Germline V gene lookup returns CDR1 SGDLS and CDR2 YYNGEE. Trimming took 7 bases from V and 9 from J, leaving 13 bases between them. In DNA form, the CDR3 reads TGTGCCAGCGCCGGGGCGCGAAGCTACACCTTC. Protein: CASAGARSYTF.

The rearrangement uses TRBV5-6 and TRBJ1-1, with TRBD1 matching over 7 bases. The V gene end was trimmed by 10 bases and the J gene end by 7 bases; junction bases not matched to a gene: 13. Germline V gives CDR1 SGHDT, CDR2 YYEEEE. The CDR3 covers 13 residues. CDR3 coding DNA: TGTGCCGGATCGCGCGGGACAGTCAATGAAGCTTTCTTT. Translated: CAGSRGTVNEAFF. The full variable domain, in which reference TRBV5-6 and TRBJ1-1 provide the parts outside the CDR3, is DAGVTQSPTHLIKTRGQQVTLRCSPKSGHDTVSWYQQALGQGPQFIFQYYEEEERQRGNFPDRFSGHQFPNYSSELNVNALLLGDSALYLCAGSRGTVNEAFFGQGTRLTVV.

The rearrangement links TRBV18 to TRBJ2-7, with 10 bases matching TRBD1. Trimming took 3 bases from V and 6 from J; bases not matched to a gene: 5. The CDR3 extends over 14 amino acids. Per the germline V gene, CDR1 is KGHSH and CDR2 is LQKENI. CDR3 nucleotide sequence: TGTGCCAGCTCACCTGGGACAGGGGTTTCCGAGCAGTACTTC. This translates into CASSPGTGVSEQYF.

The V and J genes are TRBV7-9 and TRBJ1-1; D is undetermined. The CDR3 extends over 13 amino acids. V was clipped by 4 bases and J by 2 bases, with 8 bases between them. Germline CDR1 SEHNR, CDR2 FQNEAQ (reference sequence). The CDR3 nucleotides are TGTGCCAGCAGCTCGATAGTTAACACTGAAGCTTTCTTT. This translates into CASSSIVNTEAFF.